The TCR beta chain described here comes from a study of cytomegalovirus exposure and HLA in healthy donors. Regarding this clone: Its antigen is still unknown.

CDR3 length: 15 amino acids. Trimming cost V 6 bases and J 5 bases; bases outside gene matches: 10. Per germline, CDR1 SNHLY and CDR2 FYNNEI. Findings and caveats of the study: Earlier results showed most TCR beta V segments being productive about 90% or about 30% of the time. Reportedly, diagnosis of cytomegalovirus status by the classifier showed high specificity and sensitivity. The authors assumed roughly uniform sequencing depth across donors for presence/absence analyses.

A multiplex PCR was run with 60 Vbeta primers and 13 Jbeta primers. The assay was immunoSEQ multiplex PCR, and TCRdb's table has in-frame clones only and misses some. Counted here are some 170,000 clones, about 75% occurring once; the ten biggest clones make up roughly 6%. The rearrangement links TRBV2 to TRBJ2-1, with TRBD2 identical over 7 bases. The sample was PBMCs. This clonotype was obtained from a man between 40 and 49 years old in good health and CMV-seropositive. CDR3 loop: CASRESTSWNNEQFF. CDR3 in DNA: TGTGCCAGCAGAGAGTCGACTAGCTGGAACAATGAGCAGTTCTTC.